The present TCR beta chain was sequenced within a study of T cell changes during pregnancy in multiple sclerosis (dated by TCRdb to the late 2010s). Some background on the complete study: Changes in the T cell repertoire over the course of pregnancy were examined in this study in women with multiple sclerosis.

Libraries were built with the immunoSEQ multiplex PCR assay. TCRdb took over this immuneACCESS table, retaining in-frame rearrangements with V and J assigned. Such tables are incomplete; in checked studies, under half of the missing clones stem from an unresolved V gene, and the remainder is unexplained. The sample profile shows more than 9,500 clones; roughly 82% of them were found once. Over 9% of the sample comes from the top ten. CDR1 MNHEY and CDR2 SMNVEV were looked up in the germline V gene (reference sequence). V lost 4 bases and J lost 0 bases; the stretch between them is 11 bases long. Inclusive of the bounding cysteine and phenylalanine, the CDR3 is 15 residues long. Only CDR3 DNA remains: 45 bases, in frame from the first base. Notes on this clone: There is no known antigen for this receptor. The input lacks base qualities; no much larger clone sits a single base away.

The clonotype originates from a female donor in good health, enrolled as a control in a pregnancy study. Sequenced here: CD8+ T cells from peripheral blood mononuclear cells, sampled after pregnancy. The chain uses TRBV27 and TRBJ2-3, with TRBD2 perhaps the D gene, on 6 matching bases. The CDR3 corresponds to CASSWRVSSTDTQYF. The sequence in DNA is TGTGCCAGCAGTTGGAGGGTGTCCAGCACAGATACGCAGTATTTT.